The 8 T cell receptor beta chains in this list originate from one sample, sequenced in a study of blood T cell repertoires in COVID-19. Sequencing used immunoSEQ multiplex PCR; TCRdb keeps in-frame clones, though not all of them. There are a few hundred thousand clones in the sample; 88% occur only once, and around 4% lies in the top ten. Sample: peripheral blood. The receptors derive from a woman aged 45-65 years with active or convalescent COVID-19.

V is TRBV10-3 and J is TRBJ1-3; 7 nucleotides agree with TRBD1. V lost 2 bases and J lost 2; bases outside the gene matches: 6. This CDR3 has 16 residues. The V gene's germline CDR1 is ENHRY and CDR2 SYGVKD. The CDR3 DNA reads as TGTGCCATCAGTGAGGGCGGGACAGCCACTGGAAACACCATATATTTT. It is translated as CAISEGGTATGNTIYF.

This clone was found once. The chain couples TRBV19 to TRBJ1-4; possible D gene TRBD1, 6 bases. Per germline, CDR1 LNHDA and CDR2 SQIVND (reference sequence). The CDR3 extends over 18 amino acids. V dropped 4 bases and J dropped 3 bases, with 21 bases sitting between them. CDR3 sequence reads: CASSKVQGRGNSNEKLFF. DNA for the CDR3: TGTGCCAGTAGTAAGGTTCAGGGCAGGGGAAACTCTAATGAAAAACTGTTTTTT.

The CDR3 loop is CASSLGQDSYEQYF. CDR3 bases: TGCGCCAGCAGCTTGGGTCAGGACTCCTACGAGCAGTACTTC. The rearrangement uses TRBV5-1 and TRBJ2-7; D is uncertain. The CDR3 is 14 residues long. The V gene's germline CDR1 is SGHRS and CDR2 YFSETQ. Trimming took 0 bases from V and 0 from J, leaving 7 bases between them.

CDR3 DNA: TGTGCCAGCAGTTATTCCGGGACTAGGGGGTACAATGAGCAGTTCTTC. Translated: CASSYSGTRGYNEQFF. The chain combines TRBV6-5 with TRBJ2-1, with 8 bases that match TRBD2. The CDR3 loop spans 16 amino acids. Germline trimming cut 3 bases from V and 4 bases from J; bases unmatched to any gene: 8. The germline gives CDR1 MNHEY, CDR2 SVGAGI.

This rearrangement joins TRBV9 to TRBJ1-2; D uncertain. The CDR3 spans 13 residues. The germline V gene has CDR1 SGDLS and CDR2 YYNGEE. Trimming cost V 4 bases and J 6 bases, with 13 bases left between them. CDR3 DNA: TGTGCCAGCAGCCTCCCGCCCGGGAATGGCTACACCTTC. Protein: CASSLPPGNGYTF.

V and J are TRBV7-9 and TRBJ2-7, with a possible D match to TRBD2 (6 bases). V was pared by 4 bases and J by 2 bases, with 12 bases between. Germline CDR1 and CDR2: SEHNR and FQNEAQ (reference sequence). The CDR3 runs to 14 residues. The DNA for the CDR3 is TGTGCCAGCAGCTCCCCTAGCGAGCCCTACGAGCAGTACTTC. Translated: CASSSPSEPYEQYF. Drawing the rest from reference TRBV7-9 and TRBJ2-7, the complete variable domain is DTGVSQNPRHKITKRGQNVTFRCDPISEHNRLYWYRQTLGQGPEFLTYFQNEAQLEKSRLLSDRFSAERPKGSFSTLEIQRTEQGDSAMYLCASSSPSEPYEQYFGPGTRLTVT.

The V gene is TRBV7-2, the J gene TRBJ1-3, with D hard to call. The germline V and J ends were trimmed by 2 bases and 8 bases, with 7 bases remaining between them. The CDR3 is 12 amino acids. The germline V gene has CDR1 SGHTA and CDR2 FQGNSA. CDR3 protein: CASSLNRDTIYF. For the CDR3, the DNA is TGTGCCAGCAGCTTAAATCGTGACACCATATATTTT.

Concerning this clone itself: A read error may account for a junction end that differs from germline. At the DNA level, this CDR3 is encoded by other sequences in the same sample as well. CDR3 amino acids: CASSLGGPGANVLTF. CDR3 nucleotides: TGTGCCAGCAGTTTAGGTGGGCCTGGGGCCAACGTCCTGACTTTC. The chain has TRBV7-2 and TRBJ2-6, with unresolved D. The CDR3 runs 15 residues. Germline values: CDR1 SGHTA, CDR2 FQGNSA.